What follows is one T cell receptor beta chain and its context. Its antigen is as yet unknown. At one end, the junction sequence differs from germline, possibly due to a read error. The CDR3 has 15 residues. Germline lookup yields CDR1 SGHRS and CDR2 YFSETQ. The sample is drawn from a study of tumor-infiltrating lymphocytes in primary liver carcinoma. General study points: A fraction of only about 7-25% of top clones appeared in all five tumor regions. Relative to tumor region pairs, the tumor-adjacent and tumor-blood pairs showed overlap that was lower. Significantly greater top-250-clone fractions characterized tumors relative to blood (p = 0.039).

Co-extraction of both nucleic acids (RNA and DNA) used roughly 20-34 mg of unsorted bulk tissue. Per tumor, sampling covered five separate regions. A constant-region primer served to make TCR beta cDNA from about 0.5 ug total RNA. Modified slightly, ARM-PCR produced TCR beta libraries over three nested multiplex PCR rounds. A C-beta reverse primer and TRBV1-TRBV30 forward primers served in each of the first two PCR rounds, at ten to eleven cycles apiece. TCRdb reprocessed the multiplex PCR reads via MiXCR and lists one record per CDR3 protein. The sample shows about 99,000 distinct CDR3 sequences, over 55% of them seen only once.

V is TRBV5-1 and J is TRBJ2-2; the D gene could be TRBD1 or TRBD2 (5 bases each). The sequenced sample was liver tumor tissue from sampling region 5. Specified subset: tumor region T5, tumor centre. The TCR sequence derives from a woman aged 55-69 years with primary liver carcinoma and hepatitis B virus infection. CDR3 sequence reads: CAGSSGQGTTGELFF. CDR3 sequence (DNA): TGCGCCGGCAGTTCGGGGCAGGGTACAACCGGGGAGCTGTTTTTT.